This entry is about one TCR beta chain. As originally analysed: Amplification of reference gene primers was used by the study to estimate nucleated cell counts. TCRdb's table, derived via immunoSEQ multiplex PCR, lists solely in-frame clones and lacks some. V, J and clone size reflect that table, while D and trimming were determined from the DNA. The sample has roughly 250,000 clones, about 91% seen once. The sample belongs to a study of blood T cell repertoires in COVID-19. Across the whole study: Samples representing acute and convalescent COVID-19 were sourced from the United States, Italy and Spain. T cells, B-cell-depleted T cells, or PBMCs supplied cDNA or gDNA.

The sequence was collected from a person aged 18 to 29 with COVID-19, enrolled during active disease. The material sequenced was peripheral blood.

CDR3 nucleotide sequence: TGTGCCAGGGGGCCGCGGGGGCGAAGTACTGAAGCTTTCTTT. It translates to CARGPRGRSTEAFF. The rearrangement uses TRBV6-4 and TRBJ1-1, with a tentative D call TRBD1 (6 bases). The CDR3 loop spans 14 amino acids. Germline CDR1 MRHNA, CDR2 SNTAGT. The V gene lost 9 bases and the J gene lost 5 bases, with 19 bases spanning the gap.